This record concerns one T cell receptor (beta chain) sequence. Its antigen is unidentified. The data belong to a study of CXCR3-negative and CXCR3-positive naive CD8 T cells. General study findings and limits: Partially decreased CXCR3 expression was recorded after cryopreservation, and fresh PBMCs were used in most assays. Researchers report that CXCR3-positive naive cells carry more hydrophobic TRB CDR3s than CXCR3-negative naive cells. The study found that naive CXCR3-negative and CXCR3-positive cells shared TRBV-TRBJ usage, while memory cells differed.

Definition of naive CD8+ T cells rested on a CD45RO-CCR7+CD27+CD95- profile. The CDR3 is 17 amino acids. Germline lookup yields CDR1 SGHTA and CDR2 FQGNSA. Via 5' RACE with UMI labels, TRB cDNA libraries were prepared. Reanalyzing the 5' RACE reads, TCRdb keeps one entry per CDR3 protein, without DNA. The data show tens of thousands of distinct CDR3 sequences, and the top ten clones hold 0.6% to 0.7%. The chain has TRBV7-2 and TRBJ2-3; the D call of TRBD2 rests on TCRdb alone, since no DNA is present to check it. This sequence was found in a human donor in good health. Some clones in this sample may be carry-over from other donors' samples. The material sequenced was naive CXCR3+ CD8+ T cells from blood. Subset defined: CD45RO-CCR7+CD27+CD95- naive CD8+ T cells expressing CXCR3 (TNR3+). The CDR3 region is CASSLDRAGGPEDTQYF.